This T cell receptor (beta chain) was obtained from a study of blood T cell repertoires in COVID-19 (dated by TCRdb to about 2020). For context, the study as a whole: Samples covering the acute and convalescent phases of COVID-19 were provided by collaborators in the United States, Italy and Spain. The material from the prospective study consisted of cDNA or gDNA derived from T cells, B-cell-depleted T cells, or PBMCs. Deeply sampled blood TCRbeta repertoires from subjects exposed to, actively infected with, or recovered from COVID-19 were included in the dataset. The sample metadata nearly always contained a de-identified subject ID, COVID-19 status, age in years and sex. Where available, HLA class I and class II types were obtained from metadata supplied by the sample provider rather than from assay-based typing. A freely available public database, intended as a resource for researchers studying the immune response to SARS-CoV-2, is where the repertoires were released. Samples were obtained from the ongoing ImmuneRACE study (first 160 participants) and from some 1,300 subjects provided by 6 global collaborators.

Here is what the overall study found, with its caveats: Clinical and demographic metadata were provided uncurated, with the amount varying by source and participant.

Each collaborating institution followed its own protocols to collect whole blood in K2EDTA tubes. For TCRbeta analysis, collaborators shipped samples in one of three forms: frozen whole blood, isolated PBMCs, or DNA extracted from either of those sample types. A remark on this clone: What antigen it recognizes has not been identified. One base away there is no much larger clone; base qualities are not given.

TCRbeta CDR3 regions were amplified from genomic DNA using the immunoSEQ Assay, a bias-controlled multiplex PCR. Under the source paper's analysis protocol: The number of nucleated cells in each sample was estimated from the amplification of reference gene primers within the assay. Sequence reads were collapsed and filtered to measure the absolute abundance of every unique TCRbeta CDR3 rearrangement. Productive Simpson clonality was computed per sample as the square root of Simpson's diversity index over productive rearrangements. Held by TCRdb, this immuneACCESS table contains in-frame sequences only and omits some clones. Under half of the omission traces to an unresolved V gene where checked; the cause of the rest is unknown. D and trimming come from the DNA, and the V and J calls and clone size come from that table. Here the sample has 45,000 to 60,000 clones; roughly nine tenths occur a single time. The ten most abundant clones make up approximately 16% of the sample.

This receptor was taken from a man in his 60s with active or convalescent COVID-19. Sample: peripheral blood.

DNA sequence: TGTGCCAGCAGCTCCTCTTTGGGGGGGGGCCCATACAATGAGCAGTTCTTC. It encodes CASSSSLGGGPYNEQFF. Recombination joined TRBV7-2 with TRBJ2-1; a tentative D match to TRBD2 spans 7 bases. V is cut by 4 bases and J by 4 bases, and the space between the germline ends is 20 bases. Reading the germline V gene gives CDR1 SGHTA and CDR2 FQGNSA. The CDR3 runs 17 residues from the cysteine to the phenylalanine. The kept DNA is CDR3 alone, 51 bases in frame from the first base.